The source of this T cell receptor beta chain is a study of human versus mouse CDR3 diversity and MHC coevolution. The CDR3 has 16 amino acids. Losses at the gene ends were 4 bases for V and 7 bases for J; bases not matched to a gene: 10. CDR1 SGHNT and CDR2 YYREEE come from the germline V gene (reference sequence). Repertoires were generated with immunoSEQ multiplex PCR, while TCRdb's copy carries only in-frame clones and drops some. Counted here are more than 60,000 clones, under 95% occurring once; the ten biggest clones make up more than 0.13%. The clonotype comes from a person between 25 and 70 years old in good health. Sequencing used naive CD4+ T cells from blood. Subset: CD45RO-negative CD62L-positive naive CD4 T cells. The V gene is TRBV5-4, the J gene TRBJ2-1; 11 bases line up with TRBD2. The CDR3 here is CASSPGGLAGKNEQFF. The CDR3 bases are TGTGCCAGCAGCCCGGGTGGACTAGCGGGCAAAAATGAGCAGTTCTTC. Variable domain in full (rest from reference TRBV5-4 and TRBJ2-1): ETGVTQSPTHLIKTRGQQVTLRCSSQSGHNTVSWYQQALGQGPQFIFQYYREEENGRGNFPPRFSGLQFPNYSSELNVNALELDDSALYLCASSPGGLAGKNEQFFGPGTRLTVL.